Following are 7 T cell receptor beta chains from one sample sequenced in a study of T cells after yellow fever vaccination. TCRdb called the 5' RACE reads again in MiXCR, with one record for every CDR3 protein. The data hold more than 45,000 distinct CDR3 sequences, with approximately 5.5% observed a single time. The material was PBMCs, either bulk or a sorted T-cell subset (CD4+, CD8+, memory, or dextramer-sorted; not recorded which), obtained on the day of the yellow fever booster vaccination. The source of these receptors is a man aged 18 to 29 who received the YFV17D yellow fever vaccine.

This clonotype was detected many times. V and J are TRBV25-1 and TRBJ2-7, with D maybe TRBD1 (7 bases). In germline, CDR1 is MGHDK, CDR2 SYGVNS. Deletions cut 3 bases from V and 4 bases from J, with 10 bases between. The CDR3 is 13 amino acids. CDR3 amino acids: CASSDAGQYEQYF. The CDR3 bases are TGTGCCAGCAGTGACGCGGGACAGTACGAGCAGTACTTC.

Many counts were recorded for this clonotype. The V gene is TRBV5-1, the J gene TRBJ2-7, with unresolved D. Trimming took 1 base from V and 0 from J, leaving 5 bases between them. The CDR3 extends over 13 amino acids. Germline loops: CDR1 SGHRS, CDR2 YFSETQ. CDR3 in amino acids: CASSLRSSYEQYF. In DNA, the CDR3 is TGCGCCAGCAGCTTGAGGAGCTCCTACGAGCAGTACTTC.

This clonotype was observed at least ten times. The chain uses TRBV6-2 or TRBV6-3 and TRBJ2-2, with unresolved D. This CDR3 is 14 amino acids long. Germline-derived CDR1 and CDR2 are MNHEY and SVGEGT. Deletions cut 1 base from V and 2 bases from J, with 5 bases between. CDR3 loop: CASSYYANTGELFF. The CDR3 DNA is TGTGCCAGCAGTTACTACGCCAACACCGGGGAGCTGTTTTTT.

This clonotype came up many times. This rearrangement joins TRBV12-3 or TRBV12-4 to TRBJ1-6; D is unclear. Trimming stripped 2 bases from V and 0 bases from J, with 14 bases between. This CDR3 region has 18 residues. CDR3 sequence: CASSLWVAGSSYNSPLHF. DNA for the CDR3: TGTGCCAGCAGTTTATGGGTAGCGGGGAGCTCCTATAATTCACCCCTCCACTTT.

This clonotype was counted ten times or more. This chain uses TRBV20-1 with TRBJ2-2; 7 nucleotides agree with TRBD2. V shed 6 bases, J shed 6 bases, and the junction held 10 bases outside the gene matches. CDR1 DFQATT and CDR2 SNEGSKA come from the germline V gene (reference sequence). This CDR3 spans 14 amino acids. This chain's CDR3 is CSARSAGGSGELFF. CDR3 sequence (DNA): TGCAGTGCACGCAGCGCCGGGGGGTCCGGGGAGCTGTTTTTT.

The sample holds many counts of this clonotype. The rearrangement joins TRBV4-1 to TRBJ1-6; D possibly corresponds to TRBD1 (5 bases). The V and J ends lost 5 bases and 13 bases respectively, with 24 bases between them. This CDR3 spans 16 amino acids. Germline V CDR1 and CDR2: MGHRA, YSYEKL. The CDR3 here is CASSGHIRDPLIPLHF. As DNA, the CDR3 is TGCGCCAGCAGCGGACACATCAGGGACCCTTTGATTCCCCTCCACTTT.

This clonotype was picked up many times. The V and J genes are TRBV7-6 and TRBJ2-1, with D perhaps TRBD1 or TRBD2 (5 bases each). The germline gives CDR1 SGHVS, CDR2 FNYEAQ. This CDR3 is 13 amino acids long. Trimming stripped 8 bases from V and 8 bases from J, with 16 bases between. The CDR3 DNA follows: TGTGCCAGCGGCGGCGCAGGGACCCATGAGCAGTTCTTC. The encoded protein is CASGGAGTHEQFF.